This record concerns one TCR beta chain sequence. The length of the CDR3 is 11 residues. Looked up from germline, CDR1 is SQVTM and CDR2 is ANQGSEA. J lost 8 bases, V lost 7 bases, and 7 bases had no gene match. Per the original methods: How many nucleated cells were present was estimated from reference gene primer amplification. The table came from immunoSEQ multiplex PCR; TCRdb's copy has only in-frame clones and leaves some out. V, J and clone size are taken as reported in that table, and D and trimming were inferred from the DNA itself. Here the sample spans about 190,000 clones, more than 70% being singletons. The sample is drawn from a study of blood T cell repertoires in COVID-19. Study at large: The origin of the acute and convalescent COVID-19 samples was the United States, Italy and Spain. Sample material is recorded as cDNA or gDNA derived from T cells, B-cell-depleted T cells, or PBMCs.

Sequenced: peripheral blood. The rearrangement joins TRBV29-1 to TRBJ1-2; 7 nucleotides agree with TRBD1. This receptor was identified in a middle-aged woman who had recovered from COVID-19. The CDR3 coding sequence is TGCAGCGGAGGACAGGAGAGGGGCTACACCTTC. Its translation is CSGGQERGYTF. The whole variable domain, filled in from reference TRBV29-1 and TRBJ1-2, reads SAVISQKPSRDICQRGTSLTIQCQVDSQVTMMFWYRQQPGQSLTLIATANQGSEATYESGFVIDKFPISRPNLTFSTLTVSNMSPEDSSIYLCSGGQERGYTFGSGTRLTVV.